This T cell receptor beta chain was sequenced for a study of blood T cell repertoires in COVID-19. Study-wide background: Samples taken during acute and convalescent COVID-19 were collected in the United States, Italy and Spain. Sources were T cells, B-cell-depleted T cells, or PBMCs; the material itself was cDNA or gDNA.

Germline V CDR1 and CDR2: MNHNS, SASEGT. The CDR3 loop spans 14 amino acids. Trimming removed 3 bases from V and 0 bases from J, with 6 bases in between. Authors' data handling: From reference gene primer amplification, estimates of nucleated cell counts were derived. Measured with immunoSEQ multiplex PCR; TCRdb has only the in-frame clones, and not every one. That table is the source of V, J and clone size, and D and trimming were worked out from the DNA. Counted here are tens of thousands of clones, about 87% occurring once; the ten biggest clones make up around 7.2%. The sample comprised peripheral blood. The receptor was derived from a woman of 80 years or more with acute or convalescent COVID-19. The chain couples TRBV6-1 to TRBJ1-5, with D perhaps matching TRBD1 (5 bases). This chain's CDR3 is CASSEGGSNQPQHF. In DNA form, the CDR3 reads TGTGCCAGCAGTGAGGGGGGTAGCAATCAGCCCCAGCATTTT.